The T cell receptor beta chain under discussion was sequenced for a study of molecular identifiers for immune sequencing clone quantification. Each CDR3 protein gets one entry after TCRdb re-called the PCR reads with MiXCR. This sample has about 500,000 distinct CDR3 sequences, with roughly 23% found just once. In its sample, this clonotype was seen a few times. CDR1 and CDR2 (germline): DFQATT, SNEGSKA (reference sequence). The CDR3 consists of 16 residues. The V end was cut by 3 bases, the J end by 2 bases, with 20 bases between. This sequence joins TRBV20-1 and TRBJ2-7; D may be TRBD1 (6 bases). Source material: naive CD8+ T cells from blood, with Jurkat cell RNA spiked in. Regarding subset: FACS-sorted CD8+CD4-CCR7+CD45RA+ naive T cells. The TCR was taken from a human donor in good health. Some libraries in this study had Jurkat cell RNA spiked in. In nucleotides, the CDR3 is TGCAGTGCTAGCGTTACGTCGGAACAGGGAGCCTACGAGCAGTACTTC. It yields the protein CSASVTSEQGAYEQYF.